Shown below are 15 T cell receptor beta chains from a single sample sequenced in a study of human T cells and chemical hapten exposure. Time point reported: patch test 1, 2 weeks after DPC sensitization. Treatment given: therapeutic diphenylcyclopropenone sensitization with weekly scalp DPC. TCRdb analysed the RACE reads with MiXCR anew, one entry per CDR3 protein. The table includes some 340,000 distinct CDR3 sequences, around 7% detected once. Source: whole blood, taken in connection with sensitization to the hapten diphenylcyclopropenone (DPC). Source of these receptors: a woman aged 18 to 35 with alopecia areata. Some clones in this sample may be carry-over from other donors' samples.

This clonotype was counted a few times. The V call is TRBV7-2, the J call TRBJ2-3; unclear D gene. The CDR3 consists of 15 residues. CDR1 and CDR2 from the germline V gene are SGHTA and FQGNSA. V lost 0 bases and J 1 base, leaving 8 bases between the germline ends. CDR3 bases: TGTGCCAGCAGCTTAGCTCCAGATCGCACAGATACGCAGTATTTT. This gives the protein CASSLAPDRTDTQYF.

This clonotype occurred many times. The V call is TRBV6-5, the J call TRBJ1-1, with TRBD1 matching over 10 bases. Germline-derived CDR1 and CDR2 are MNHEY and SVGAGI. The trim removed 6 bases at V and 4 bases at J, leaving 8 bases unmatched. CDR3 length: 15 residues. The CDR3 DNA sequence: TGTGCCAGCAGCCGTCGGACAGGGGGGAGCACTGAAGCTTTCTTT. Amino acid sequence: CASSRRTGGSTEAFF.

This clonotype was observed a handful of times. V and J are TRBV6-2 or TRBV6-3 and TRBJ2-7; 11 nucleotides align to TRBD2. The V gene's germline CDR1 is MNHEY and CDR2 SVGEGT. V dropped 7 bases and J dropped 6; count of bases not matched to a gene: 8. This CDR3 region has 14 residues. The DNA of the CDR3 is TGTGCCAGCACTCAATCCGGGACTAGCGGCGAGCAGTACTTC. Amino acid sequence: CASTQSGTSGEQYF.

This clonotype was seen a handful of times. The rearrangement links TRBV7-8 to TRBJ1-5; maybe TRBD1 (5 bases). Trimming left V 5 bases short and J 7 bases short, with 12 bases between. The CDR3 totals 13 residues. The germline V gene has CDR1 SGHVS and CDR2 FQNEAQ. The CDR3 loop is CASSGGNFQPQHF. CDR3 sequence (DNA): TGTGCCAGCAGCGGGGGGAACTTCCAGCCCCAGCATTTT.

The J gene is TRBJ2-7, the V gene TRBV6-2 or TRBV6-3; tentative D call: TRBD2 (7 bases). Deletions cut 2 bases from V and 0 bases from J, with 14 bases between. The CDR3 extends over 16 amino acids. Germline CDR1 MNHEY, CDR2 SVGEGT. CDR3: CASSYGPGGSSYEQYF. CDR3 nucleotide sequence: TGTGCCAGCAGTTACGGCCCGGGGGGCTCCTCCTACGAGCAGTACTTC.

The chain uses TRBV15 and TRBJ1-1, with D maybe TRBD1 (5 bases). Looked up from germline, CDR1 is LNHNV and CDR2 is YYDKDF (reference sequence). The CDR3 loop spans 16 amino acids. The germline V and J ends were trimmed by 0 bases and 5 bases, with 16 bases remaining between them. The CDR3 DNA sequence: TGTGCCACCAGCAGAGATCGGGAGGGGAGTCGGACTGAAGCTTTCTTT. Translated: CATSRDREGSRTEAFF.

This rearrangement joins TRBV7-2 to TRBJ2-4; TRBD2 agrees at 7 bases. Germline V gene data show CDR1 as SGHTA and CDR2 as FQGNSA. The V and J ends lost 1 base and 5 bases, in that order; junction bases with no gene match: 2. The CDR3 is made up of 14 amino acids. CDR3 nucleotides: TGTGCCAGCAGCTTAGTAAGCGGGGAAAACATTCAGTACTTC. Encoded protein: CASSLVSGENIQYF.

This clonotype was detected a few times. The chain links TRBV4-1 to TRBJ2-4; TRBD2 aligns across 12 bases. The CDR3 totals 17 residues. The germline V gene has CDR1 MGHRA and CDR2 YSYEKL. Unmatched junction bases numbered 7, after V lost 4 bases and J lost 3 bases. The CDR3 here is CASSRLAGGPSKNIQYF. The CDR3 nucleotides read TGCGCCAGCAGCCGGCTAGCGGGGGGGCCGAGCAAAAACATTCAGTACTTC.

The chain recombines TRBV20-1 with TRBJ1-6; D gene uncertain. Germline assignment: CDR1 DFQATT and CDR2 SNEGSKA (reference sequence). The CDR3 contains 16 residues. The V and J ends lost 0 bases and 7 bases respectively, with 16 bases between them. The CDR3 DNA is TGCAGTGCTAGAGACGGAGGGCATTTCGGAAATTCACCCCTCCACTTT. It codes for CSARDGGHFGNSPLHF.

This clonotype was counted only a few times. J is TRBJ2-7 and V is TRBV9; D may be TRBD2 (5 bases). CDR1 and CDR2 (germline): SGDLS, YYNGEE. Between the trimmed V and J ends, which lost 3 bases and 0 bases, there was a span of 10 bases. This CDR3 is 14 amino acids long. The CDR3 loop reads CASSATGNSYEQYF. CDR3 in DNA: TGTGCCAGCAGCGCAACCGGGAACTCCTACGAGCAGTACTTC.

This chain connects TRBV7-2 to TRBJ1-2; 7 bases match TRBD1. Germline V gene data show CDR1 as SGHTA and CDR2 as FQGNSA. The V segment lost 1 base and the J segment 4 bases; nucleotides outside the gene matches: 9. The CDR3 is 16 amino acids. In DNA, the CDR3 is TGTGCCAGCAGCTTAGGCGGGACAGCGGCTTCCTATGGCTACACCTTC. Protein sequence: CASSLGGTAASYGYTF.

This clonotype was detected ten times or more. The V call is TRBV20-1, the J call TRBJ2-7; D perhaps matches TRBD2 (5 bases). CDR1 and CDR2 from the germline V gene are DFQATT and SNEGSKA (reference sequence). V lost 2 bases and J 1 base, leaving 6 bases between the germline ends. The CDR3 is made up of 12 amino acids. This CDR3 reads CSARLASYEQYF. CDR3 DNA: TGCAGTGCTAGACTAGCTTCCTACGAGCAGTACTTC.

The table lists this clonotype with many counts. The chain uses TRBV20-1 and TRBJ2-7, with 9 bases that match TRBD2. The V gene's germline CDR1 is DFQATT and CDR2 SNEGSKA (reference sequence). The J segment lost 0 bases and the V segment lost 4 bases, leaving 7 bases of the junction unmatched. The CDR3 consists of 15 residues. The CDR3 region has the DNA TGCAGTGCTATCGAACTAGCGGGCGACTCCTACGAGCAGTACTTC. Translation gives CSAIELAGDSYEQYF.

This clonotype was counted ten times or more. The gene calls are TRBV7-6 and TRBJ1-2; D is possibly TRBD1 (5 bases). Trimming shortened V by 2 bases and J by 2 bases, and 12 bases separated the two germline ends. Per the germline V gene, CDR1 is SGHVS and CDR2 is FNYEAQ. The CDR3 loop spans 15 amino acids. The CDR3 spells CASSLSDSGNYGYTF. For the CDR3, the DNA is TGTGCCAGCAGCTTATCAGACAGCGGGAACTATGGCTACACCTTC. Variable domain in full (rest from reference TRBV7-6 and TRBJ1-2): GAGVSQSPRYKVTKRGQDVALRCDPISGHVSLYWYRQALGQGPEFLTYFNYEAQQDKSGLPNDRFSAERPEGSISTLTIQRTEQRDSAMYRCASSLSDSGNYGYTFGSGTRLTVV.

This clonotype appeared a few times. The chain employs TRBV29-1 and TRBJ2-1, with D unclear. The germline gives CDR1 SQVTM, CDR2 ANQGSEA. Trimming shortened V by 4 bases and J by 4 bases, and 17 bases separated the two germline ends. This CDR3 is 15 amino acids long. CDR3 nucleotides: TGCAGCGTTGCAATCGGCTACAGCTCTTACAATGAGCAGTTCTTC. This codes for CSVAIGYSSYNEQFF.